Following are 15 T cell receptor beta chains from one sample sequenced in a study of blood T cell repertoires in COVID-19. Here immunoSEQ multiplex PCR was the method, and the copy in TCRdb shows in-frame clones only, minus some. The sample contains roughly 230,000 clones, about nine tenths of which appear only once. The sequenced sample was peripheral blood. Source of these receptors: a man between 65 and 85 years old with acute or convalescent COVID-19.

This clone was seen more than once but under ten times. This sample includes further DNA sequences coding for the same CDR3. The chain has TRBV2 and TRBJ1-5, with D possibly matching TRBD1 (5 bases). The CDR3 loop spans 14 amino acids. Germline loops: CDR1 SNHLY, CDR2 FYNNEI. V was trimmed by 4 bases and J by 4 bases, leaving 11 bases between them. The CDR3 spells CASSVLGGNQPQHF. The CDR3 DNA is TGTGCCAGCAGTGTTCTGGGGGGGAATCAGCCCCAGCATTTT. Combining the CDR3 with reference TRBV2 and TRBJ1-5 gives the whole variable domain EPEVTQTPSHQVTQMGQEVILRCVPISNHLYFYWYRQILGQKVEFLVSFYNNEISEKSEIFDDQFSVERPDGSNFTLKIRSTKLEDSAMYFCASSVLGGNQPQHFGDGTRLSIL.

The chain carries TRBV20-1 and TRBJ2-1; unclear D gene. This CDR3 is built from 11 residues. Germline CDR1 DFQATT, CDR2 SNEGSKA (reference sequence). Trimming shortened V by 5 bases and J by 5 bases, and 7 bases separated the two germline ends. DNA for the CDR3: TGCAGTGCTGGGCTACACAATGAGCAGTTCTTC. Translated, it gives CSAGLHNEQFF.

V and J are TRBV19 and TRBJ2-7; weak D call: TRBD1 (5 bases). The V gene lost 5 bases and the J gene lost 1 base, with 15 bases spanning the gap. CDR3 size: 15 residues. Germline CDR1 reads LNHDA; CDR2 reads SQIVND (reference sequence). DNA for the CDR3: TGTGCCAGTAGTCCCCAGGGCAGCAAGTCCTACGAGCAGTACTTC. Translated: CASSPQGSKSYEQYF. Filled out from reference TRBV19 and TRBJ2-7, the complete variable domain reads DGGITQSPKYLFRKEGQNVTLSCEQNLNHDAMYWYRQDPGQGLRLIYYSQIVNDFQKGDIAEGYSVSREKKESFPLTVTSAQKNPTAFYLCASSPQGSKSYEQYFGPGTRLTVT.

This clone was found a few times. V usage is TRBV10-3 and J usage is TRBJ1-2, with D possibly matching TRBD1 (5 bases). The CDR3 length is 15 residues. Trimming pared 0 bases from V and 3 bases from J, leaving 11 bases between. Looked up from germline, CDR1 is ENHRY and CDR2 is SYGVKD. The CDR3 DNA reads as TGTGCCATCAGTGAGTCTCAGGGTCGTGACTATGGCTACACCTTC. It yields the protein CAISESQGRDYGYTF.

The J gene is TRBJ1-2, the V gene TRBV28; tentative D call: TRBD1 (6 bases). Germline CDR1 is MDHEN and CDR2 is SYDVKM. The CDR3 extends over 13 amino acids. Trimming removed 2 bases from V and 5 bases from J, with 9 bases in between. The CDR3, as DNA: TGTGCCAGCAGTTTACAAGGGGGATATGGCTACACCTTC. It specifies CASSLQGGYGYTF.

This chain connects TRBV10-3 to TRBJ2-1; TRBD2 agrees at 13 bases. Trimming cost V 6 bases and J 10 bases; bases outside gene matches: 6. Germline V lookup: CDR1 ENHRY, CDR2 SYGVKD. The CDR3 is made up of 14 amino acids. CDR3 residues: CAISGTSGIEEQFF. CDR3 DNA: TGTGCCATCAGCGGGACTAGCGGGATAGAAGAGCAGTTCTTC.

CDR3 sequence: CASSYRSGDPYEQYF. The CDR3 DNA is TGTGCCAGCAGTTACAGGTCAGGTGATCCCTACGAGCAGTACTTC. The chain joins TRBV6-6 to TRBJ2-7; D unclear. Germline V gene lookup returns CDR1 MNHNY and CDR2 SVGAGI (reference sequence). This CDR3 is built from 15 residues. Deletions cut 2 bases from V and 2 bases from J, with 13 bases between.

This clone showed up just a few times. V usage is TRBV10-3 and J usage is TRBJ2-7; tentative D call: TRBD2 (6 bases). Germline assignment: CDR1 ENHRY and CDR2 SYGVKD. The CDR3 consists of 13 residues. Trimming left V 2 bases short and J 1 base short, with 6 bases between. In DNA, the CDR3 is TGTGCCATCAGTGAGGGGACTTCCTACGAGCAGTACTTC. This encodes CAISEGTSYEQYF.

This clone was detected only once. The gene calls are TRBV7-6 and TRBJ1-2; the match to TRBD1 covers 9 bases. With 7 bases clipped from V and 4 bases from J, the junction kept 7 bases outside the gene matches. Germline CDR1 is SGHVS and CDR2 is FNYEAQ. This CDR3 spans 14 amino acids. Written as DNA, the CDR3 is TGTGCCAGCACCCCGGACAGGGGTAGCTATGGCTACACCTTC. Its protein product is CASTPDRGSYGYTF.

The rearrangement joins TRBV29-1 to TRBJ2-7, with a possible D match to TRBD2 (7 bases). CDR3 length equals 16 residues. V lost 6 bases, J lost 4 bases, and 25 bases lay in between. CDR1 and CDR2 from the germline V gene are SQVTM and ANQGSEA. In nucleotides, the CDR3 is TGCAGCGTGGGGGGCGGGTGGTCTAGCGGTCCGTACGAGCAGTACTTC. Its translation is CSVGGGWSSGPYEQYF.

The chain couples TRBV6-6 to TRBJ2-7; a possible D gene is TRBD1 (6 bases). Trimming removed 6 bases at V and 3 bases at J, with 21 bases between. The CDR3 loop spans 16 amino acids. Germline assignment: CDR1 MNHNY and CDR2 SVGAGI (reference sequence). This chain's CDR3 is CASRRGMDPRSYEQYF. Written as DNA, the CDR3 is TGTGCCAGCAGAAGGGGGATGGATCCTCGGAGCTACGAGCAGTACTTC.

The rearrangement uses TRBV5-4 and TRBJ2-7, with 11 bases identical to TRBD2. After removal of 0 bases from V and 3 bases from J, the junction contained 5 bases not matched to a gene. Germline V gene data show CDR1 as SGHNT and CDR2 as YYREEE (reference sequence). The CDR3 has 16 residues. The CDR3 reads CASSLGLAGTSYEQYF. CDR3 bases: TGTGCCAGCAGCTTGGGACTAGCGGGAACGAGCTACGAGCAGTACTTC.

V is TRBV7-2 and J is TRBJ2-3; D is perhaps TRBD2 (6 bases). This CDR3 is 13 amino acids long. The ends were cut back, 6 bases at V and 1 base at J, with 8 bases in the middle. Germline V CDR1 and CDR2: SGHTA, FQGNSA. CDR3: CASSIAGTDTQYF. The CDR3, as DNA: TGTGCCAGCAGTATAGCGGGCACAGATACGCAGTATTTT.

CDR3: CAISESTSGIQPQHF. Written as DNA, the CDR3 is TGTGCCATCAGTGAGTCGACGTCGGGGATTCAGCCCCAGCATTTT. This chain joins TRBV10-3 and TRBJ1-5; D gene unclear. The V end was cut by 0 bases, the J end by 6 bases, with 12 bases between. CDR1 is ENHRY, CDR2 SYGVKD, per germline. The CDR3 consists of 15 residues.

This chain uses TRBV25-1 with TRBJ1-6; perhaps TRBD1 as D (6 bases). Between the trimmed V and J ends, which lost 1 base and 7 bases, there was a span of 14 bases. This CDR3 region has 16 residues. The V gene's germline CDR1 is MGHDK and CDR2 SYGVNS. CDR3 residues: CASSEWGQGRNSPLHF. For the CDR3, the DNA is TGTGCCAGCAGTGAATGGGGGCAGGGCCGAAATTCACCCCTCCACTTT. The full variable domain, with the rest looked up from reference TRBV25-1 and TRBJ1-6, is EADIYQTPRYLVIGTGKKITLECSQTMGHDKMYWYQQDPGMELHLIHYSYGVNSTEKGDLSSESTVSRIRTEHFPLTLESARPSHTSQYLCASSEWGQGRNSPLHFGNGTRLTVT.